The present TCR beta chain was sequenced within a study of blood T cells in healthy people across ages. A second roughly 6 to 11 cycle PCR used barcoded and J-beta primers. Every single cDNA molecule received a tag from a template-switch adaptor with 12 random nucleotides. TCRdb called the 5' RACE reads again in MiXCR, with one record for every CDR3 protein. The data contain roughly 900,000 distinct CDR3 sequences, around 30% of them singletons. The TCR sequence derives from a woman older than 75 in good health. The sample consisted of blood.

CDR3 sequence reads: CSASQESTDTQYF. The CDR3 DNA follows: TGCAGTGCGTCACAGGAGAGCACAGATACGCAGTATTTT. The chain recombines TRBV20-1 with TRBJ2-3; a possible D gene is TRBD1 (5 bases). The ends were cut back, 6 bases at V and 0 bases at J, with 10 bases in the middle. The V gene's germline CDR1 is DFQATT and CDR2 SNEGSKA (reference sequence). The CDR3 covers 13 residues.